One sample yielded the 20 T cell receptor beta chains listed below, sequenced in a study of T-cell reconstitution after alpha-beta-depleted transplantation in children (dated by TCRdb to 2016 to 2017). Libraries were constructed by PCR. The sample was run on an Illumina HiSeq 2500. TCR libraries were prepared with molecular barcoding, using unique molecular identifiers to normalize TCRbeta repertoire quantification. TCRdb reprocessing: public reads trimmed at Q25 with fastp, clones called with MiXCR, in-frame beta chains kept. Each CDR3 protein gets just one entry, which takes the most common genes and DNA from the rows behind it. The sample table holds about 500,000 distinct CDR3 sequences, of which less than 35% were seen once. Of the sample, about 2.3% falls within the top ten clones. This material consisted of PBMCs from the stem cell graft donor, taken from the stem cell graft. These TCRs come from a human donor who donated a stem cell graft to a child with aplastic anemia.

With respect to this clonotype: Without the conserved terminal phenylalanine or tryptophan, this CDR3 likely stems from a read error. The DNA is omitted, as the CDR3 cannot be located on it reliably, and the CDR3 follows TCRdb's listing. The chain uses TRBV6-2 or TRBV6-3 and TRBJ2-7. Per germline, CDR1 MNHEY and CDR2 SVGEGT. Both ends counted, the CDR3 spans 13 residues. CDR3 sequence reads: CASSYSKGSVGVI.

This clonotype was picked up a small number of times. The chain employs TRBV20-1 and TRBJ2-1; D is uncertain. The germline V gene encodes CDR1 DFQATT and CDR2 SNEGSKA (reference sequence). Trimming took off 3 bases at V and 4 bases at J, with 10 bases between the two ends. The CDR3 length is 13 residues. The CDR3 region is CSASLGKYNEQFF. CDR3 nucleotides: TGCAGTGCTAGTCTTGGGAAGTACAATGAGCAGTTCTTC.

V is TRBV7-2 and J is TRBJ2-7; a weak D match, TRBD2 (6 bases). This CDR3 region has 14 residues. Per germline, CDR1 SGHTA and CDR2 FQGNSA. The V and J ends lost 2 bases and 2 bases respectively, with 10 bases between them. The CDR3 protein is CASSLSAGTYEQYV. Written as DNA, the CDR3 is TGTGCCAGCAGCTTATCAGCGGGCACCTACGAGCAGTACGTC.

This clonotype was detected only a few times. In nucleotides, the CDR3 is TGTGCCTGGAGTGTACGATTGGGGATGGCGCCCCAAGAGACCCAGTACTTC. Its protein product is CAWSVRLGMAPQETQYF. This chain uses TRBV30 with TRBJ2-5; D gene unclear. Trimming removed 0 bases at V and 1 base at J, with 18 bases between. The CDR3 extends over 17 amino acids. The V gene's germline CDR1 is GTSNPN and CDR2 SVGIG (reference sequence).

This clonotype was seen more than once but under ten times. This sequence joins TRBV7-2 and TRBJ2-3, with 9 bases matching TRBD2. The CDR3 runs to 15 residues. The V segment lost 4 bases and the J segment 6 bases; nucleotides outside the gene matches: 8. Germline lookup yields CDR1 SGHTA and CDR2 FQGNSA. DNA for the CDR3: TGTGCCAGCAGCTCAAGGGGACTAGCAGGGGATACGCAGTATTTT. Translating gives CASSSRGLAGDTQYF.

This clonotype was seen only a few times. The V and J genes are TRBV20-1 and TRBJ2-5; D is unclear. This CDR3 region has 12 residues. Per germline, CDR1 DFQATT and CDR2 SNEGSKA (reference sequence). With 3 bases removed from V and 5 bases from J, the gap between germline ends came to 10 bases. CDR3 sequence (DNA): TGCAGTGCTAGTGAGCTGCGGGAGACCCAGTACTTC. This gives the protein CSASELRETQYF.

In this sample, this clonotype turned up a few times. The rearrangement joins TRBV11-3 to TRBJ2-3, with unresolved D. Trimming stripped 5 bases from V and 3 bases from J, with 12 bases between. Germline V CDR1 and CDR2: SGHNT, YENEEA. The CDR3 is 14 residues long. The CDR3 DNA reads TGTGCCAGCAGCGCCGACGGGTTTACAGATACGCAGTATTTT. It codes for CASSADGFTDTQYF.

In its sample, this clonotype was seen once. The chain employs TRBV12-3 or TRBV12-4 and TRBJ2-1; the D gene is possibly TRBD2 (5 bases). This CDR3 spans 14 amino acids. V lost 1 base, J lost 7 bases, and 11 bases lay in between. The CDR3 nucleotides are TGTGCCAGCAGTTTAGTTGAGACTAAAAATGAGCAGTTCTTC. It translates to CASSLVETKNEQFF.

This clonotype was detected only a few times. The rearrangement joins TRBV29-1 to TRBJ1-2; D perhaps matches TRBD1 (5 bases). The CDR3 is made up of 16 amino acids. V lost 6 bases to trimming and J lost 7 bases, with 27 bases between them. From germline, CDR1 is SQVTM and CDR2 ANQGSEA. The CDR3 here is CSVARGIRSLRGGYTF. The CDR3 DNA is TGCAGCGTCGCACGGGGAATACGAAGCCTGAGGGGTGGCTACACCTTC.

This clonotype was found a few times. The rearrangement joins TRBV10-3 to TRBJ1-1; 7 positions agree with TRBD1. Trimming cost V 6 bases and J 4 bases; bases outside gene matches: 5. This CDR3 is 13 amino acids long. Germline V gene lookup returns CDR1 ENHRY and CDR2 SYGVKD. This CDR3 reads CAIRGDRATEAFF. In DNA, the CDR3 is TGTGCCATCAGGGGTGACAGGGCCACTGAAGCTTTCTTT.

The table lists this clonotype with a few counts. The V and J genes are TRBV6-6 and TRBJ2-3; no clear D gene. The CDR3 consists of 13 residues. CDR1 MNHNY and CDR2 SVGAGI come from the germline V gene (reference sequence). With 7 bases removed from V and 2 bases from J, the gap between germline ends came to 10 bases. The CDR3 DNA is TGTGCCAGCACCCCCGCGAACACAGATACGCAGTATTTT. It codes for CASTPANTDTQYF.

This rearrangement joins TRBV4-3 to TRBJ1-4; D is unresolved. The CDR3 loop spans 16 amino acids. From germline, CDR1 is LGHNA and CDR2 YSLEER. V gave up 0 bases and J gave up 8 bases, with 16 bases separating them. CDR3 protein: CASSQEMWRVNEKLFF. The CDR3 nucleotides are TGCGCCAGCAGCCAAGAAATGTGGCGGGTGAACGAAAAACTGTTTTTT.

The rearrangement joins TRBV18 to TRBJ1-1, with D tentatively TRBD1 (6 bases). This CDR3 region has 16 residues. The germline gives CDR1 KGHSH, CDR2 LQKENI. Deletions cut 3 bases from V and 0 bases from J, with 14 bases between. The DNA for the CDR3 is TGTGCCAGCTCACCCGGGGGGGCGAAGATGAACACTGAAGCTTTCTTT. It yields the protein CASSPGGAKMNTEAFF. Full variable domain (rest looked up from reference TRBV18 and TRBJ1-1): NAGVMQNPRHLVRRRGQEARLRCSPMKGHSHVYWYRQLPEEGLKFMVYLQKENIIDESGMPKERFSAEFPKEGPSILRIQQVVRGDSAAYFCASSPGGAKMNTEAFFGQGTRLTVV.

This CDR3 reads CASSLRGVSQPQHF. The CDR3 DNA sequence: TGTGCCAGCAGCTTGAGGGGGGTTAGTCAGCCCCAGCATTTT. V usage is TRBV5-6 and J usage is TRBJ1-5, with D possibly being TRBD1 (6 bases). The CDR3 length is 14 residues. V was pared by 1 base and J by 6 bases, with 11 bases between. Germline lookup yields CDR1 SGHDT and CDR2 YYEEEE.

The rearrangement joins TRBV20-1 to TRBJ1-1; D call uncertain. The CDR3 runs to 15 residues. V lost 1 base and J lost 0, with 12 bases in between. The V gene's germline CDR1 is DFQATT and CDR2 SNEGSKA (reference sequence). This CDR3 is CSARVTGKMNTEAFF. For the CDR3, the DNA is TGCAGTGCTAGAGTTACCGGGAAAATGAACACTGAAGCTTTCTTT.

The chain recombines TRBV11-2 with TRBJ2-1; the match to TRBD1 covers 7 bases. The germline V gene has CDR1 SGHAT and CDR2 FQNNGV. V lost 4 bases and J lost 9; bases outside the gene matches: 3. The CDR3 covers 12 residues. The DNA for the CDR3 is TGTGCCAGCAGCTACACAGGGGTTGAGCAGTTCTTC. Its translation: CASSYTGVEQFF.

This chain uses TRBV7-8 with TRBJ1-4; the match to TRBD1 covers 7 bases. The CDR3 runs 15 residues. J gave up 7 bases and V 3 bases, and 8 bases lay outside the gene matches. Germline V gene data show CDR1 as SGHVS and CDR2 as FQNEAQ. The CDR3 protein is CASSFQQGRGEKLFF. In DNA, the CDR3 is TGTGCCAGCAGCTTCCAACAGGGGAGGGGTGAAAAACTGTTTTTT.

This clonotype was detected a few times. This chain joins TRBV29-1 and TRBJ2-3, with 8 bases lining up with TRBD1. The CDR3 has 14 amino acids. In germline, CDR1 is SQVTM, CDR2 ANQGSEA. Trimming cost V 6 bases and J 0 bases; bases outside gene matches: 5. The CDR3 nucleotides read TGCAGCGTGGGACAGGTACTAAGCACAGATACGCAGTATTTT. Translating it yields CSVGQVLSTDTQYF.

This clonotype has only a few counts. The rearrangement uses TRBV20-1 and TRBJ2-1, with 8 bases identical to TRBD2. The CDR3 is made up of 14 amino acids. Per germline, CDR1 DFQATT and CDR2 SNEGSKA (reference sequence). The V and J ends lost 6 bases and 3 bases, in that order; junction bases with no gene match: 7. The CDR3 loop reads CSAERTSNYNEQFF. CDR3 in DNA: TGCAGTGCGGAACGGACTAGCAACTACAATGAGCAGTTCTTC.

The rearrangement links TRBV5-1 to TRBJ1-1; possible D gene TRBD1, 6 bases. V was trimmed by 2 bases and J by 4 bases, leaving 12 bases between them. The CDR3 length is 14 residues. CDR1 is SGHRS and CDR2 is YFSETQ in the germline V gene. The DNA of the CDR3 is TGCGCCAGCAGCTTACAGGGAATGGGCACTGAAGCTTTCTTT. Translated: CASSLQGMGTEAFF.